The entry below describes one TCR beta chain. The PCR ran on 60 Vbeta and 13 Jbeta primers. Profiled with immunoSEQ multiplex PCR; TCRdb holds only in-frame clones, not every one. Of about 110,000 clones listed, more than 70% are singletons. The sample belongs to a study of cytomegalovirus exposure and HLA in healthy donors. V lost 1 base, J lost 9 bases, and 16 bases lay in between. The germline gives CDR1 MGHDK, CDR2 SYGVNS. The CDR3 is made up of 15 amino acids. The chain is built from TRBV25-1 and TRBJ2-1; D possibly corresponds to TRBD1 (5 bases). The sequencing sample was made of PBMCs. This TCR was sampled from a man younger than 40 in good health and CMV-seronegative. The CDR3 protein is CASSESGRMGSEQFF. The CDR3 coding sequence is TGTGCCAGCAGTGAATCAGGGCGAATGGGATCTGAGCAGTTCTTC. The full variable domain, its missing parts supplied by reference TRBV25-1 and TRBJ2-1, is EADIYQTPRYLVIGTGKKITLECSQTMGHDKMYWYQQDPGMELHLIHYSYGVNSTEKGDLSSESTVSRIRTEHFPLTLESARPSHTSQYLCASSESGRMGSEQFFGPGTRLTVL.